This is a list of T cell receptor beta chains from one sample in a study of blood T cell repertoires in COVID-19. This table comes from immunoSEQ multiplex PCR, and its TCRdb copy is limited to in-frame clones, with some not included. The sample yields 400,000 to 550,000 clones, approximately 90% seen once. The sample consisted of PBMCs or T cells enriched from blood (not recorded which). The receptors here all came from a young woman with acute COVID-19. The CDR3 runs from the conserved cysteine through the conserved F or W. Each record gives: V gene, clone size, D gene, CDR3 protein. The D gene is left open where the match is weak. A row's size may be missing; if present it is once, few, many or a size class.

v_call: TRBV7-2; clone_size: .; d_call: TRBD2; cdr3_aa: CASSLASPPPAGGTDTQYF
v_call: TRBV4-2; clone_size: .; d_call: TRBD2; cdr3_aa: CASSQEISGGYNEQFF
v_call: TRBV10-2; clone_size: .; d_call: .; cdr3_aa: CASSEDTGSTDTQYF
v_call: TRBV10-3; clone_size: .; d_call: TRBD2; cdr3_aa: CAINAGRGGSYEQYF
v_call: TRBV5-4; clone_size: .; d_call: .; cdr3_aa: CASSLGEGKLFF
v_call: TRBV5-1; clone_size: .; d_call: TRBD2; cdr3_aa: CASSTGLADYNEQFF
v_call: TRBV9; clone_size: .; d_call: .; cdr3_aa: CASSVFSAGELFF
v_call: TRBV28; clone_size: few; d_call: .; cdr3_aa: CASSLAEAHTEAFF
v_call: TRBV3-1/TRBV3-2; clone_size: .; d_call: TRBD1; cdr3_aa: CASSLSQGTEAFF
v_call: TRBV10-1; clone_size: .; d_call: .; cdr3_aa: CASSESGGPQPQHF
v_call: TRBV19; clone_size: .; d_call: TRBD2; cdr3_aa: CASKRTSGSIGELFF
v_call: TRBV5-1; clone_size: .; d_call: .; cdr3_aa: CASSLGASASPYNEQFF
v_call: TRBV28; clone_size: few; d_call: TRBD2; cdr3_aa: CASRRLAVENEQFF